Listed below are T cell receptor beta chains from one sample, sequenced in a study of preoperative IRX-2 immunotherapy in early breast cancer. Measured with immunoSEQ multiplex PCR; TCRdb has only the in-frame clones, and not every one. This sample has 750 to 850 clones, with about three quarters found just once. Sequenced material: tumor tissue, taken before IRX-2 immunotherapy. The receptors come from a human donor with breast cancer. Both conserved end residues are part of each CDR3. The order of the fields is J gene, V gene, clone size, D gene, CDR3 DNA, CDR3 protein. The D gene is left open where the match is weak. Clone size, where shown, is once, few, many, or a class for clones that have expanded.

j_call: TRBJ2-2; v_call: TRBV6-8; clone_size: NA; d_call: NA; cdr3_nt: TGTGCCAGCAGTAGGCGCGGGGGCTTTGCTCTCTCCAACACCGGGGAGCTGTTTTTT; cdr3_aa: CASSRRGGFALSNTGELFF
j_call: TRBJ1-1; v_call: TRBV11-3; clone_size: hyperexpanded; d_call: NA; cdr3_nt: TGTGCCAGCAGTTCTTTGCCCAAAGGACAGATGAACACTGAAGCTTTCTTT; cdr3_aa: CASSSLPKGQMNTEAFF
j_call: TRBJ2-3; v_call: TRBV11-3; clone_size: once; d_call: NA; cdr3_nt: TGTGCCAGCAGCTTGGAGCTCACCGGGGGGCAGATGACAGATACGCAGTATTTT; cdr3_aa: CASSLELTGGQMTDTQYF
j_call: TRBJ2-6; v_call: TRBV19; clone_size: NA; d_call: TRBD1; cdr3_nt: TGTGCCAGTGGTAGCCAGGGGGCTACTGGGGCCAACGTCCTGACTTTC; cdr3_aa: CASGSQGATGANVLTF
j_call: TRBJ2-2; v_call: TRBV23-1; clone_size: NA; d_call: NA; cdr3_nt: TGCGCCAGCAGCCACTGGACAGAGGCCGGGGAGCTGTTTTTT; cdr3_aa: CASSHWTEAGELFF
j_call: TRBJ2-1; v_call: TRBV6-8; clone_size: NA; d_call: TRBD1; cdr3_nt: TGTGCCAGCAGTCACACCACAGGGGGTGGTAATGAGCAGTTCTTC; cdr3_aa: CASSHTTGGGNEQFF
j_call: TRBJ1-4; v_call: TRBV19; clone_size: few; d_call: NA; cdr3_nt: TGTGCCAGTAGTATAGCCGGTGAAAAACTGTTTTTT; cdr3_aa: CASSIAGEKLFF
j_call: TRBJ1-1; v_call: TRBV7-8; clone_size: few; d_call: NA; cdr3_nt: TGTGCCAGCAGCTGGGGGACGGACACTGAAGCTTTCTTT; cdr3_aa: CASSWGTDTEAFF
j_call: TRBJ2-7; v_call: TRBV28; clone_size: NA; d_call: NA; cdr3_nt: TGTGCCACAACCCAGAATGGGGCGTTCGAGCAGTACTTC; cdr3_aa: CATTQNGAFEQYF
j_call: TRBJ1-2; v_call: TRBV19; clone_size: NA; d_call: TRBD1; cdr3_nt: TGTGCCAGTAAATGGGGACAGGGTGTTGATGGCTACACCTTC; cdr3_aa: CASKWGQGVDGYTF
j_call: TRBJ1-2; v_call: TRBV7-1; clone_size: NA; d_call: TRBD1; cdr3_nt: TGTGCCAGCAGCTCGCGGGACAGGCTCTATGGCTACACCTTC; cdr3_aa: CASSSRDRLYGYTF
j_call: TRBJ2-2; v_call: TRBV6-8; clone_size: few; d_call: NA; cdr3_nt: TGTGCCAGCAGTTTCTTCACCGGGGAGCTGTTTTTT; cdr3_aa: CASSFFTGELFF
j_call: TRBJ1-6; v_call: TRBV11-3; clone_size: few; d_call: NA; cdr3_nt: TGTGCCAGCAGCTTGTTTGGTAGCTCCTATAATTCACCCCTCCACTTT; cdr3_aa: CASSLFGSSYNSPLHF
j_call: TRBJ1-4; v_call: TRBV28; clone_size: NA; d_call: TRBD1; cdr3_nt: TGTGCCAGCAGTTTCCAGGGGGCTAATGAAAAACTGTTTTTT; cdr3_aa: CASSFQGANEKLFF
j_call: TRBJ2-1; v_call: TRBV18; clone_size: NA; d_call: TRBD2; cdr3_nt: TGTGCCAGCTCGCCAACTAGCGGGGGGCCTCTTTACAATGAGCAGTTCTTC; cdr3_aa: CASSPTSGGPLYNEQFF
j_call: TRBJ2-1; v_call: TRBV11-3; clone_size: few; d_call: NA; cdr3_nt: TGTGCCAGCAGCTTGGATAGAGGGGCTACTTACAATGAGCAGTTCTTC; cdr3_aa: CASSLDRGATYNEQFF
j_call: TRBJ1-2; v_call: TRBV6-8; clone_size: NA; d_call: NA; cdr3_nt: TGTGCCAGCGGTGGGTACCGGGGACACTATGGCTACACCTTC; cdr3_aa: CASGGYRGHYGYTF
j_call: TRBJ1-6; v_call: TRBV6-8; clone_size: NA; d_call: NA; cdr3_nt: TGTGCCAGCAGTTACGGGGAGCCGCGTAATAATTCACCCCTCCACTTT; cdr3_aa: CASSYGEPRNNSPLHF
j_call: TRBJ1-1; v_call: TRBV6-8; clone_size: NA; d_call: NA; cdr3_nt: TGTGCCAGCAGTCACAGACAGCTGGGTAGCACTGAAGCTTTCTTT; cdr3_aa: CASSHRQLGSTEAFF
j_call: TRBJ1-1; v_call: TRBV12-5; clone_size: NA; d_call: NA; cdr3_nt: TGTGCCACCTCCCCCTGGGGCACCCGGAGGCCGAACACTGAAGCTTTCTTT; cdr3_aa: CATSPWGTRRPNTEAFF
j_call: TRBJ1-3; v_call: TRBV19; clone_size: once; d_call: NA; cdr3_nt: TGTGCCAGTACCGTCGGGGGCTCTGGAAACACCATATATTTT; cdr3_aa: CASTVGGSGNTIYF
j_call: TRBJ1-4; v_call: TRBV6-8; clone_size: once; d_call: NA; cdr3_nt: TGTGCCAGCAGTGCCTACGGGGCAGGTAAGGGAGAAAAACTGTTTTTT; cdr3_aa: CASSAYGAGKGEKLFF
j_call: TRBJ1-1; v_call: TRBV6-8; clone_size: few; d_call: TRBD1; cdr3_nt: TGTGCCAGCAGAACTACAGGGGGCCCGAGGAACACTGAAGCTTTCTTT; cdr3_aa: CASRTTGGPRNTEAFF
j_call: TRBJ1-1; v_call: TRBV29-1; clone_size: NA; d_call: NA; cdr3_nt: TGCAGCGTTGCTATTAGGGACACTGAAGCTTTCTTT; cdr3_aa: CSVAIRDTEAFF
j_call: TRBJ2-6; v_call: TRBV19; clone_size: NA; d_call: NA; cdr3_nt: TGTGCCAGTAGTATTGAGGGTAGATTGTCTGGGGCCAACGTCCTGACTTTC; cdr3_aa: CASSIEGRLSGANVLTF
j_call: TRBJ2-7; v_call: TRBV11-3; clone_size: NA; d_call: NA; cdr3_nt: TGTGCCAGCAGCTTAGGGGCAGGGGTAGGTTCCTACGAGCAGTACTTC; cdr3_aa: CASSLGAGVGSYEQYF
j_call: TRBJ1-2; v_call: TRBV11-3; clone_size: NA; d_call: NA; cdr3_nt: TGTGCCAGCAGCATACGGACAGATAGCGCCTATGGCTACACCTTC; cdr3_aa: CASSIRTDSAYGYTF
j_call: TRBJ1-4; v_call: TRBV28; clone_size: NA; d_call: NA; cdr3_nt: TGTGCCAGCAGTTTGACCCGGGGGGAAGAAGAAAAACTGTTTTTT; cdr3_aa: CASSLTRGEEEKLFF
j_call: TRBJ1-1; v_call: TRBV6-8; clone_size: NA; d_call: NA; cdr3_nt: TGTGCCAGCACTCCTTTGGCAGGGGCGAACACTGAAGCTTTCTTT; cdr3_aa: CASTPLAGANTEAFF
j_call: TRBJ2-3; v_call: TRBV5-1; clone_size: NA; d_call: TRBD1; cdr3_nt: TGCGCCAGCAGCTTTAACAGGGGGTACACAGATACGCAGTATTTT; cdr3_aa: CASSFNRGYTDTQYF
j_call: TRBJ1-1; v_call: TRBV23-1; clone_size: NA; d_call: TRBD1; cdr3_nt: TGCGCCAGCAGTCTAAGGGCCGGACAGGACCGAGAGAACACTGAAGCTTTCTTT; cdr3_aa: CASSLRAGQDRENTEAFF
j_call: TRBJ1-2; v_call: TRBV30; clone_size: once; d_call: TRBD1; cdr3_nt: TGTGCCTGGAGAGCCGGGACAGGGGGCGTGAATGGCTACACCTTC; cdr3_aa: CAWRAGTGGVNGYTF
j_call: TRBJ1-2; v_call: TRBV28; clone_size: NA; d_call: NA; cdr3_nt: TGTGCCAGCCATACACCTCCAGTTGGCTACACCTTC; cdr3_aa: CASHTPPVGYTF
j_call: TRBJ1-5; v_call: TRBV19; clone_size: NA; d_call: NA; cdr3_nt: TGTGCCAGTAGTACCCGGGGGGGAGGTGGCAATCAGCCCCAGCATTTT; cdr3_aa: CASSTRGGGGNQPQHF
j_call: TRBJ1-1; v_call: TRBV19; clone_size: NA; d_call: NA; cdr3_nt: TGTGCCAGTAGTAAATTTGCGGGGAACACTGAAGCTTTCTTT; cdr3_aa: CASSKFAGNTEAFF
j_call: TRBJ1-2; v_call: TRBV6-8; clone_size: NA; d_call: NA; cdr3_nt: TGTGCCAGCCGTGTCCCGGGACGGTTCTATGGCTACACCTTC; cdr3_aa: CASRVPGRFYGYTF
j_call: TRBJ1-1; v_call: TRBV29-1; clone_size: once; d_call: TRBD1; cdr3_nt: TGCAGCGTCAAAGAAAGGCTGGACAGGCTAGCTGAAGCTTTCTTT; cdr3_aa: CSVKERLDRLAEAFF
j_call: TRBJ2-1; v_call: TRBV6-8; clone_size: few; d_call: NA; cdr3_nt: TGTGCCAGCAGTCCTCTAGGCAGGCAGAGGATCCACAATGAGCAGTTCTTC; cdr3_aa: CASSPLGRQRIHNEQFF